The clone carrying this T cell receptor (beta chain) was counted a single time. Its specificity is unknown. PCR was performed a second time for about 7 to 12 cycles using a sample-barcoded 5' primer and a J-beta primer mix. TCRdb itself ran the 5' RACE reads through MiXCR, one entry per CDR3 protein. In the table there are hundreds of thousands of distinct CDR3 sequences, 43% of which are singletons. V lost 2 bases and J 2 bases, leaving 10 bases between the germline ends. Looked up from germline, CDR1 is SGHRS and CDR2 is YFSETQ. The CDR3 runs to 14 residues. The data were obtained in a study of blood T cells in healthy people across ages. The study, taken as a whole, reports: The unknown donor CMV status may have confounded expanded clonotype changes.

The clonotype originates from a woman aged 55-69 years in good health. V is TRBV5-1 and J is TRBJ1-2, with a weak D call TRBD1 (6 bases). Sequencing used blood. As DNA, the CDR3 is TGCGCCAGCAGCTTTCAGGGGCTGAACTATGGCTACACCTTC. It is translated as CASSFQGLNYGYTF.